A single sample is the source of the 9 T cell receptor beta chains below, sequenced in a study of cytomegalovirus exposure and HLA in healthy donors. Researchers ran the PCR with 60 Vbeta and 13 Jbeta primers. The method was immunoSEQ multiplex PCR; TCRdb's version includes in-frame clones alone and lacks a portion of them. The repertoire consists of 85,000 to 120,000 clones, with around three quarters occurring once and the leading ten covering 5% to 7%. The sequencing sample was made of PBMCs. These receptors originate from a woman in her 50s in good health and CMV-seropositive.

The chain carries TRBV4-1 and TRBJ2-2; the D gene is possibly TRBD1 (5 bases). Germline CDR1 is MGHRA and CDR2 is YSYEKL. Deletions cut 0 bases from V and 4 bases from J, with 15 bases between. The CDR3 spans 17 residues. The CDR3 sequence: CASSQDDWGLGTGELFF. The CDR3 nucleotides are TGCGCCAGCAGCCAAGATGATTGGGGCCTGGGCACCGGGGAGCTGTTTTTT.

The chain is built from TRBV7-3 and TRBJ2-5; D is perhaps TRBD2 (7 bases). The CDR3 is 15 amino acids. With 5 bases removed from V and 5 bases from J, the gap between germline ends came to 18 bases. Germline V lookup: CDR1 SGHTA, CDR2 FQGTGA. The CDR3 sequence: CASSIRRGAGETQYF. The CDR3 DNA reads TGTGCCAGCAGCATCCGTCGGGGGGCAGGGGAGACCCAGTACTTC.

There are a few counts of this clone. The chain links TRBV10-3 to TRBJ2-3; 8 positions match TRBD1. The length of the CDR3 is 15 residues. In germline, CDR1 is ENHRY, CDR2 SYGVKD. The junction had 2 bases not matched to a gene; V was cut back by 0 bases and J by 3 bases. The CDR3 region is CAISESQGATDTQYF. The DNA for the CDR3 is TGTGCCATCAGTGAGTCCCAGGGGGCGACAGATACGCAGTATTTT.

The chain joins TRBV18 to TRBJ2-7; 11 bases line up with TRBD1. CDR3 length equals 15 residues. Germline CDR1 KGHSH, CDR2 LQKENI. With 3 bases clipped from V and 2 bases from J, the junction kept 3 bases outside the gene matches. The CDR3 region is CASSPGTGGTYEQYF. As DNA, the CDR3 is TGTGCCAGCTCACCCGGGACAGGGGGGACCTACGAGCAGTACTTC. Full variable domain (missing parts from reference TRBV18 and TRBJ2-7): NAGVMQNPRHLVRRRGQEARLRCSPMKGHSHVYWYRQLPEEGLKFMVYLQKENIIDESGMPKERFSAEFPKEGPSILRIQQVVRGDSAAYFCASSPGTGGTYEQYFGPGTRLTVT.

Comments on this clone: The junction and the germline gene differ at one end; a read error may be behind it. V is TRBV7-7 and J is TRBJ1-3; no definite D call. The CDR3 has 13 residues. CDR1 is SSHAT, CDR2 FNYEAQ, per germline (reference sequence). This CDR3 reads CASSYKQGNTIYF. The DNA for the CDR3 is TGTGCTAGCAGCTACAAACAGGGAAACACCATATATTTT.

This chain uses TRBV7-5 with TRBJ1-3; the table gives TRBD1 as D, unverified against the DNA. TRBV7-5 corresponds to a pseudogene. The CDR3 spans 14 residues. CDR3 in DNA: TGTGCCAGAAGCTTTGGGCTCTCTGGAAACACCATATATTTT. This sequence encodes CARSFGLSGNTIYF.

The chain recombines TRBV28 with TRBJ1-2, with D possibly matching TRBD1 (5 bases). V dropped 5 bases and J dropped 5 bases, with 12 bases sitting between them. This CDR3 has 13 amino acids. Germline V gives CDR1 MDHEN, CDR2 SYDVKM. The CDR3 protein is CASSRQGLYGYTF. In DNA, the CDR3 is TGTGCCAGCAGTAGGCAGGGATTGTATGGCTACACCTTC.

The chain employs TRBV7-2 and TRBJ2-7; 9 bases match TRBD1. This CDR3 is built from 15 residues. The germline V gene encodes CDR1 SGHTA and CDR2 FQGNSA. V shed 5 bases, J shed 1 base, and the junction held 6 bases outside the gene matches. The CDR3 region has the DNA TGTGCCAGCAGCATCACCGGGACAGGGTCCTACGAGCAGTACTTC. Amino acids: CASSITGTGSYEQYF. Supplemented by reference TRBV7-2 and TRBJ2-7, the full variable domain reads GAGVSQSPSNKVTEKGKDVELRCDPISGHTALYWYRQSLGQGLEFLIYFQGNSAPDKSGLPSDRFSAERTGGSVSTLTIQRTQQEDSAVYLCASSITGTGSYEQYFGPGTRLTVT.

This chain joins TRBV9 and TRBJ2-2; the D is unclear. V lost 4 bases and J 5 bases, leaving 12 bases between the germline ends. CDR1 SGDLS and CDR2 YYNGEE come from the germline V gene. The CDR3 extends over 14 amino acids. Here the CDR3 reads CASSMTGYTGELFF. CDR3 coding DNA: TGTGCCAGCAGCATGACTGGGTATACCGGGGAGCTGTTTTTT. The full variable domain, in which reference TRBV9 and TRBJ2-2 provide the parts outside the CDR3, is DSGVTQTPKHLITATGQRVTLRCSPRSGDLSVYWYQQSLDQGLQFLIQYYNGEERAKGNILERFSAQQFPDLHSELNLSSLELGDSALYFCASSMTGYTGELFFGEGSRLTVL.